This TCR beta chain stems from a study of CD8 T cells in ankylosing spondylitis. The CDR3 has 16 amino acids. V lost 3 bases and J lost 1, with 12 bases in between. Germline CDR1 LGHNA, CDR2 YSLEER. TCRdb reprocessed the 5' RACE reads with MiXCR, giving one entry per CDR3 protein. The sample lists approximately 250,000 distinct CDR3 sequences, 7.5% to 9.5% occurring once. This clonotype was detected ten times or more. The origin of this receptor is a female donor with ankylosing spondylitis or in good health (not recorded which). The chain recombines TRBV4-3 with TRBJ2-2, with D perhaps given as TRBD1 or TRBD2 (5 bases each). Sequencing was done on a sample of blood, either unsorted or a sorted T cell fraction (not recorded which). The CDR3 DNA follows: TGCGCCAGCAGCCAGGGGGAGCCACTGAACACCGGGGAGCTGTTTTTT. Encoded protein: CASSQGEPLNTGELFF.